The clone carrying this TCR beta chain was seen repeatedly, ten times or more. The antigen is not known. The data originate from a study of T cells in Graves' hyperthyroidism and ophthalmopathy. Background on the study: Peripheral blood draws took place at initial diagnosis, ahead of any treatment.

Amplification of TCR beta CDR3 regions was performed using RNA transcripts as template. HTBI primers were employed in a first-round RT-PCR of the TCR CDR3. TCRdb recomputed calls from the multiplex PCR reads with MiXCR, one row per CDR3 protein. The data hold roughly 420,000 distinct CDR3 sequences, with roughly 13% observed a single time. This CDR3 region has 11 residues. From germline, CDR1 is MDHEN and CDR2 SYDVKM. Trimming cost V 7 bases and J 15 bases; bases outside gene matches: 8. Findings and limits, study-wide: Also found in blood were most expanded thyroid clonotypes above 0.001.

The specimen sequenced was blood. This chain uses TRBV28 with TRBJ2-1; 8 bases map to TRBD2. The TCR was taken from a woman aged 18-35 years with Graves' hyperthyroidism. CDR3 amino acids: CASTVGRASFF. CDR3 in DNA: TGTGCCAGCACGGTCGGGAGGGCGTCGTTCTTC.